The 26 T cell receptor beta chains in this list originate from one sample, sequenced in a study of spatial heterogeneity in lung cancer. TCRdb re-derived calls from the 5' RACE reads in MiXCR, one entry per CDR3 protein. The sample has roughly 19,000 distinct CDR3 sequences; 5.5% to 6.5% are singletons. Sample time point: sample taken at primary tumor resection. Study results and caveats: Higher tumor mutation counts went along with higher counts of expanded intratumoral alpha and beta TCRs.

Their antigens remain unidentified. Sequencing was performed on lung tumor tissue, taken at surgery. Receptors were obtained from a female donor with early-stage non-small cell lung cancer.

This clonotype was observed at least ten times. Since the library was made to target alpha chains, this beta chain is a stray read and its abundance is not meaningful. This rearrangement joins TRBV18 to TRBJ1-1; 7 bases are a match to TRBD1. The germline V gene has CDR1 KGHSH and CDR2 LQKENI. V was clipped by 6 bases and J by 6 bases; unmatched bases: 10. The CDR3 consists of 14 residues. The CDR3 region has the DNA TGTGCCAGCTCCCGTCAGGGGGACGGCCCTGAAGCTTTCTTT. Protein product: CASSRQGDGPEAFF.

This clonotype ranks as medium-sized (0.01 to 0.1%). The library was prepared for alpha chains; this beta chain is a stray read, so its frequency means little. This chain connects TRBV6-1 to TRBJ1-6, with 10 bases fitting TRBD1. This CDR3 contains 13 residues. V lost 8 bases, J lost 9 bases, and 4 bases stayed unmatched. Germline V gene lookup returns CDR1 MNHNS and CDR2 SASEGT. CDR3 amino acids: CASGTGERSPLHF. DNA of the CDR3: TGTGCCAGCGGGACAGGGGAGCGTTCACCCCTCCACTTT.

This clonotype was seen more than once but under ten times. The library was prepared for alpha chains; this beta chain is a stray read, so its frequency means little. The chain uses TRBV7-9 and TRBJ2-7, with 9 bases identical to TRBD2. The germline V gene encodes CDR1 SEHNR and CDR2 FQNEAQ (reference sequence). V was clipped by 5 bases and J by 0 bases; unmatched bases: 5. CDR3 length equals 15 residues. The CDR3 DNA reads TGTGCCAGCAGCAGCACTAGCGGGTACTCCTACGAGCAGTACTTC. Translated: CASSSTSGYSYEQYF.

As regards this clonotype: Since the library was made to target alpha chains, this beta chain is a stray read and its abundance is not meaningful. The gene calls are TRBV9 and TRBJ2-1; D remains ambiguous. The CDR3 loop spans 16 amino acids. Germline V gene data show CDR1 as SGDLS and CDR2 as YYNGEE. Between the trimmed V and J ends, which lost 4 bases and 1 base, there was a span of 15 bases. This CDR3 is CASSPTGIASYNEQFF. DNA for the CDR3: TGTGCCAGCAGCCCTACTGGGATCGCGTCCTACAATGAGCAGTTCTTC.

This clonotype was seen a few times. This beta chain was picked up by a library intended for alpha chains and is off target, so its count carries little meaning. The chain uses TRBV7-2 and TRBJ1-3; TRBD1 aligns across 8 bases. J lost 2 bases, V lost 5 bases, and 8 bases had no gene match. The germline V gene encodes CDR1 SGHTA and CDR2 FQGNSA. The CDR3 is 16 residues long. For the CDR3, the DNA is TGTGCCAGCAGCCAGGACAGGGTTAAAGCTGGAAACACCATATATTTT. Protein sequence: CASSQDRVKAGNTIYF.

This clonotype showed up many times. This beta chain turned up in a library designed for alpha chains; as an off-target read, its abundance says little. The rearrangement links TRBV5-1 to TRBJ1-1; tentatively, D is TRBD1 (6 bases). The CDR3 has 12 amino acids. CDR1 SGHRS and CDR2 YFSETQ come from the germline V gene. The V gene lost 7 bases and the J gene lost 0 bases, with 7 bases spanning the gap. The CDR3 DNA follows: TGCGCCAGCGGACAGATGAACACTGAAGCTTTCTTT. Translating gives CASGQMNTEAFF.

This clonotype showed up many times. This beta chain was picked up by a library intended for alpha chains and is off target, so its count carries little meaning. The chain combines TRBV6-5 with TRBJ2-5, with D unresolved. V gave up 0 bases and J gave up 6 bases, with 11 bases separating them. Germline assignment: CDR1 MNHEY and CDR2 SVGAGI. CDR3 length equals 14 residues. In nucleotides, the CDR3 is TGTGCCAGCAGTTACTCTGGAGACGTAAAGACCCAGTACTTC. Translation gives CASSYSGDVKTQYF.

This clonotype was seen more than once but under ten times. The library was designed around alpha chains, so this beta chain is a stray read whose abundance carries little weight. The CDR3 is CASSRNMNTEAFF. As DNA, the CDR3 is TGTGCCAGCAGCCGCAACATGAACACTGAAGCTTTCTTT. The chain couples TRBV7-9 to TRBJ1-1; D unclear. Per the germline V gene, CDR1 is SEHNR and CDR2 is FQNEAQ (reference sequence). The V end lost 5 bases, the J end lost 0 bases, and 7 bases lay between the germline ends. CDR3 size: 13 residues. The entire variable domain, with the rest obtained from reference TRBV7-9 and TRBJ1-1, is as follows: DTGVSQNPRHKITKRGQNVTFRCDPISEHNRLYWYRQTLGQGPEFLTYFQNEAQLEKSRLLSDRFSAERPKGSFSTLEIQRTEQGDSAMYLCASSRNMNTEAFFGQGTRLTVV.

To note about this clonotype: As an off-target read in a library built for alpha chains, this beta chain has a frequency of little significance. The J gene is TRBJ2-5, the V gene TRBV12-3 or TRBV12-4; D gene unclear. Trimming took off 10 bases at V and 4 bases at J, with 22 bases between the two ends. The CDR3 runs 15 residues. CDR3 region: CATSMRGISGETQYF. CDR3 in DNA: TGTGCCACGTCCATGCGTGGGATTTCGGGAGAGACCCAGTACTTC.

There are many counts of this clonotype. This beta chain lies outside the target of a library built for alpha chains; its clone size means little. The chain joins TRBV10-3 to TRBJ2-7; 7 bases match TRBD1. J gave up 5 bases and V 10 bases, and 8 bases lay outside the gene matches. The CDR3 is 12 residues long. Germline CDR1 and CDR2: ENHRY and SYGVKD. CDR3 sequence reads: CATQEGANEQYF. The CDR3 DNA sequence: TGTGCCACCCAAGAGGGGGCTAACGAGCAGTACTTC.

This clonotype was detected many times. Since it is a stray read in a library aimed at alpha chains, this beta chain has a size that is not meaningful. V gene TRBV11-2 combines with J gene TRBJ2-7; 11 bases map to TRBD2. Germline V gene data show CDR1 as SGHAT and CDR2 as FQNNGV. This CDR3 is 16 amino acids long. V gave up 1 base and J gave up 3 bases; unmatched junction bases: 5. The CDR3 loop reads CASSLGLAGGIYEQYF. The CDR3 DNA is TGTGCCAGCAGCTTAGGCCTAGCGGGAGGTATCTACGAGCAGTACTTC.

Judged by abundance, this clonotype is medium-sized. Because this beta chain is a stray read in a library intended to capture alpha chains, its abundance should not be given much weight. The rearrangement uses TRBV27 and TRBJ2-7; 11 positions match TRBD2. Germline CDR1 and CDR2: MNHEY and SMNVEV (reference sequence). V lost 5 bases and J lost 2; bases outside the gene matches: 8. This CDR3 is built from 16 residues. In DNA form, the CDR3 reads TGTGCCAGCAGTCCCCGGAGTAGCGGGAGGGCCTACGAGCAGTACTTC. It is translated as CASSPRSSGRAYEQYF.

This clonotype was detected many times. The size of this beta chain means little, since it is a stray read in a library made for alpha chains. CDR3 in amino acids: CASSPATGRETQYF. DNA for the CDR3: TGTGCCAGCAGCCCCGCCACGGGCCGGGAGACCCAGTACTTC. The chain combines TRBV11-2 with TRBJ2-5, with unresolved D. Germline loops: CDR1 SGHAT, CDR2 FQNNGV. The V end lost 5 bases, the J end lost 5 bases, and 15 bases lay between the germline ends. This CDR3 spans 14 amino acids.

This clonotype showed up many times. This beta chain is an unintended read in a library built for alpha chains; its size means little. The rearrangement links TRBV12-3 or TRBV12-4 to TRBJ1-3; weak D call: TRBD1 (6 bases). This CDR3 has 17 residues. The V gene lost 4 bases and the J gene lost 3 bases, with 19 bases spanning the gap. CDR3: CASSSHANRVVGNTIYF. The DNA for the CDR3 is TGTGCCAGCAGTTCACACGCAAACAGGGTGGTTGGAAACACCATATATTTT.

A word on this clonotype: A read error may explain this, as a much larger clone is one base away. As an off-target read in a library built for alpha chains, this beta chain has a frequency of little significance. The V and J genes are TRBV2 and TRBJ1-5, with D unclear. In germline, CDR1 is SNHLY, CDR2 FYNNEI. The CDR3 loop spans 13 amino acids. The CDR3 here is CDSSEYWDQPQHF. The DNA of the CDR3 is TGTGACAGCAGTGAATACTGGGATCAGCCCCAGCATTTT.

Many counts were recorded for this clonotype. A library prepared for alpha chains yielded this beta chain as an off-target read; its size is of little meaning. The chain couples TRBV12-3 or TRBV12-4 to TRBJ1-1; 7 nucleotides agree with TRBD1. The trim removed 6 bases at V and 7 bases at J, leaving 5 bases unmatched. This CDR3 contains 12 residues. The CDR3 DNA reads TGTGCCAGCAGAACAGGGGAGGGTGAAGCTTTCTTT. This sequence encodes CASRTGEGEAFF.

This clonotype is judged medium-sized. Being off target in a library aimed at alpha chains, this beta chain has a size of little meaning. This rearrangement joins TRBV4-1 to TRBJ1-5; 9 bases fit TRBD1. J gave up 6 bases and V 4 bases, and 10 bases lay outside the gene matches. There are 16 residues in the CDR3. Germline V lookup: CDR1 MGHRA, CDR2 YSYEKL. The CDR3 protein is CASSLAGTGTRQPQHF. In nucleotides, the CDR3 is TGCGCCAGCAGCCTTGCCGGGACAGGGACGCGTCAGCCCCAGCATTTT.

This clonotype appeared many times. This beta chain represents an off-target read in a library built for alpha chains; its size is of limited meaning. The rearrangement joins TRBV2 to TRBJ2-2; D uncertain. The germline V gene has CDR1 SNHLY and CDR2 FYNNEI. CDR3 length equals 13 residues. The V gene lost 8 bases and the J gene lost 6 bases, with 13 bases spanning the gap. CDR3 amino acids: CASRKGTAGELFF. The CDR3 DNA reads as TGTGCCAGCCGGAAGGGCACCGCCGGGGAGCTGTTTTTT. The full variable domain, with the rest looked up from reference TRBV2 and TRBJ2-2, is EPEVTQTPSHQVTQMGQEVILRCVPISNHLYFYWYRQILGQKVEFLVSFYNNEISEKSEIFDDQFSVERPDGSNFTLKIRSTKLEDSAMYFCASRKGTAGELFFGEGSRLTVL.

This clonotype was observed many times. This beta chain was picked up by a library intended for alpha chains and is off target, so its count carries little meaning. The chain uses TRBV7-2 and TRBJ2-5; no reliable D call. The CDR3 spans 14 residues. Trimming removed 7 bases at V and 1 base at J, with 13 bases between. Germline V lookup: CDR1 SGHTA, CDR2 FQGNSA. The CDR3 nucleotides read TGTGCCAGCACCCCAAGTATGGCCCAAGAGACCCAGTACTTC. Its translation is CASTPSMAQETQYF.

This clonotype was counted many times. Because the library targeted alpha chains, this beta chain is an off-target read whose size means little. The CDR3 region is CASSRDTMNTEAFF. The CDR3 nucleotides are TGCGCCAGCAGCCGGGACACGATGAACACTGAAGCTTTCTTT. V is TRBV10-1 and J is TRBJ1-1; D might be TRBD1 (6 bases). Germline V gene lookup returns CDR1 WNHNN and CDR2 SYGVQD (reference sequence). The V end was cut by 6 bases, the J end by 0 bases, with 11 bases between. There are 14 residues in the CDR3.

In its sample, this clonotype was seen many times. The size of this beta chain means little, since it is a stray read in a library made for alpha chains. The chain links TRBV28 to TRBJ2-3; 10 bases line up with TRBD2. Trimming at V came to 11 bases and at J to 1 base, leaving 3 bases not matched to a gene. The germline V gene encodes CDR1 MDHEN and CDR2 SYDVKM. The CDR3 contains 13 residues. CDR3 region: CAGGTSGTDTQYF. CDR3 nucleotide sequence: TGTGCCGGGGGGACTAGCGGCACAGATACGCAGTATTTT.

Notes on this clonotype: This beta chain is an unintended read in a library built for alpha chains; its size means little. This rearrangement joins TRBV12-3 or TRBV12-4 to TRBJ1-1; D perhaps matches TRBD1 (6 bases). V was cut by 5 bases and J by 1 base, with 8 bases left in between. CDR3 size: 13 residues. The CDR3 sequence: CASSPTGNTEAFF. The CDR3 nucleotides are TGTGCCAGCAGTCCGACAGGGAACACTGAAGCTTTCTTT.

This clonotype is categorized as medium-sized. Little can be read into the size of this beta chain, an off-target read in a library designed for alpha chains. The rearrangement uses TRBV9 and TRBJ2-7; 11 bases align to TRBD2. This CDR3 region has 16 residues. The V gene end was trimmed by 4 bases and the J gene end by 6 bases; junction bases not matched to a gene: 12. Germline V CDR1 and CDR2: SGDLS, YYNGEE. This chain's CDR3 is CASSIGTSGRFSEQYF. CDR3 DNA sequence: TGTGCCAGCAGCATAGGGACTAGCGGAAGATTTAGCGAGCAGTACTTC.

This clonotype has just a few counts. For a library built for alpha chains, this beta chain is a stray read; little rests on its size. In DNA form, the CDR3 reads TGTGCCAGCTCACCTGTTCAGGGGGCAGCCGTGTTCACTGAAGCTTTCTTT. Encoded protein: CASSPVQGAAVFTEAFF. The rearrangement joins TRBV18 to TRBJ1-1, with TRBD1 matching over 8 bases. Germline CDR1 is KGHSH and CDR2 is LQKENI. The CDR3 extends over 17 amino acids. The V segment lost 3 bases and the J segment 4 bases; nucleotides outside the gene matches: 13.

In this sample, this clonotype turned up a few times. This beta chain represents an off-target read in a library built for alpha chains; its size is of limited meaning. CDR3 bases: TGTGCCAGCAGCTTCCCTTTGGAGCCACCCCTCCACTTT. It yields the protein CASSFPLEPPLHF. The gene calls are TRBV5-4 and TRBJ1-6; D gene unclear. V lost 2 bases to trimming and J lost 11 bases, with 11 bases between them. Germline loops: CDR1 SGHNT, CDR2 YYREEE (reference sequence). The CDR3 is made up of 13 amino acids.

Details on this clonotype: The library was prepared for alpha chains; this beta chain is a stray read, so its frequency means little. The chain has TRBV12-3 or TRBV12-4 and TRBJ1-6, with a possible D match to TRBD1 (5 bases). This CDR3 has 15 amino acids. Trimming stripped 1 base from V and 7 bases from J, with 11 bases between. DNA of the CDR3: TGTGCCAGCAGTTTAGTAGGGACGGGGAATTCACCCCTCCACTTT. It codes for CASSLVGTGNSPLHF.